These T cell receptor beta chains were read from a single sample in a study of T cell repertoires in cytomegalovirus infection. These receptors have no identified antigens. A single record per CDR3 protein comes from TCRdb applying MiXCR to the reads. The data hold fewer than 1,000,000 distinct CDR3 sequences, with roughly 30% observed a single time. The sequencing used cultured CD8+ T cells from PBMCs, collected from culture after CMV antigen stimulation. Every receptor here comes from a human donor in good health (CMV status not recorded). Some clones in this sample may be carry-over from other donors' samples. CDR3s include the opening cysteine and the closing phenylalanine or tryptophan. The D gene is left open where the match is weak. Clone size is given for some rows only: seen once, a few or many times, or a class if the clone is expanded.

>once|TRBJ2-7|TRBD1|TRBV20-1
CSAGDRSYEQYF
TGCAGTGCCGGGGACAGGTCCTACGAGCAGTACTTC
>-|TRBJ2-7|TRBD1|TRBV9
CASSAGTGYYEQYF
TGTGCCAGCAGCGCCGGGACAGGGTACTACGAGCAGTACTTC
>-|TRBJ2-2|TRBD2|TRBV6-1
CASSGVAGALDTGELFF
TGTGCCAGCAGTGGTGTAGCGGGGGCCCTCGACACCGGGGAGCTGTTTTTT
>few|TRBJ1-5|-|TRBV10-3
CAIRPGMGQPQHF
TGTGCCATCAGGCCGGGTATGGGTCAGCCCCAGCATTTT
>-|TRBJ1-1|-|TRBV7-6
CASSLGAVATTSNTEAFF
TGTGCCAGCAGCTTAGGGGCAGTAGCGACAACCTCGAACACTGAAGCTTTCTTT
>few|TRBJ2-5|-|TRBV27
CASSFGRGRRETQYF
TGTGCCAGCAGTTTCGGGAGGGGGCGCCGGGAGACCCAGTACTTC
>few|TRBJ2-7|-|TRBV12-3/TRBV12-4
CASSLPGTEDYEQYF
TGTGCCAGCAGTTTACCCGGGACGGAAGACTACGAGCAGTACTTC
>many|TRBJ2-1|-|TRBV6-2/TRBV6-3
CASSYSGLLNYNNEQFF
TGTGCCAGCAGTTATTCCGGACTACTCAACTATAACAATGAGCAGTTCTTC
>-|TRBJ1-1|TRBD1|TRBV7-6
CASSLASTGATEAFF
TGTGCCAGCAGCTTAGCCAGTACAGGGGCTACTGAAGCTTTCTTT
>once|TRBJ2-2|-|TRBV6-2/TRBV6-3
CASTGPSQGEAGELFF
TGTGCCAGCACCGGACCCAGCCAGGGAGAAGCCGGGGAGCTGTTTTTT
>-|TRBJ1-1|-|TRBV2
CANPGGVSTEAFF
TGTGCCAACCCGGGGGGGGTGAGCACTGAAGCTTTCTTT
>-|TRBJ2-5|-|TRBV18
CASSPPNPPSRVQDMGLRETQYF
TGTGCCAGCTCACCACCGAATCCCCCCTCCCGTGTACAGGACATGGGTTTGAGAGAGACCCAGTACTTC
>-|TRBJ2-7|TRBD1|TRBV20-1
CSALERDRGRYEQYF
TGCAGTGCCCTTGAACGGGACAGGGGAAGGTACGAGCAGTACTTC
>-|TRBJ1-2|TRBD1|TRBV7-9
CASSLGGTANNYGYTF
TGTGCCAGCAGCTTAGGCGGGACAGCCAATAACTATGGCTACACCTTC
>-|TRBJ2-1|TRBD1|TRBV7-9
CASSFSGQGSSYNEQFF
TGTGCCAGCAGCTTTTCCGGACAGGGGAGCTCCTACAATGAGCAGTTCTTC
>-|TRBJ2-5|-|TRBV2
CASSDANEWGETQYF
TGTGCCAGCAGTGACGCTAACGAGTGGGGGGAGACCCAGTACTTC
>-|TRBJ2-1|TRBD2|TRBV27
CASKPGTSSNEQFF
TGTGCCAGCAAACCCGGGACTAGCAGCAATGAGCAGTTCTTC
>few|TRBJ1-1|-|TRBV29-1
CSVGGTSGTTEAFF
TGCAGCGTCGGGGGGACTTCCGGGACCACTGAAGCTTTCTTT
>many|TRBJ2-7|TRBD2|TRBV7-8
CASSLEWTSGGAFSIPGAYEQYF
TGTGCCAGCAGCTTAGAGTGGACTAGCGGGGGGGCGTTTTCAATACCCGGAGCCTACGAGCAGTACTTC
>-|TRBJ2-5|TRBD2|TRBV19
CASSIGTSVAETQYF
TGTGCCAGTAGTATAGGGACTAGCGTGGCGGAGACCCAGTACTTC
>few|TRBJ1-1|-|TRBV7-3
CASSLGVGGGTEAFF
TGTGCCAGCAGCTTAGGGGTAGGGGGTGGCACTGAAGCTTTCTTT
>-|TRBJ1-2|TRBD1|TRBV5-1
CASSLFPDRTNYGYTF
TGCGCCAGCAGCTTATTCCCGGACAGGACTAACTATGGCTACACCTTC
>-|TRBJ1-1|-|TRBV6-1
CASDALMWGRTEAFF
TGTGCCAGCGACGCCCTAATGTGGGGGAGAACTGAAGCTTTCTTT
>-|TRBJ2-7|TRBD1|TRBV6-1
CASSYSDRLGEQYF
TGTGCCAGCAGTTATTCGGACAGGCTGGGCGAGCAGTACTTC
>-|TRBJ2-7|-|TRBV2
CASSPRDGSSYEQYF
TGTGCCAGCAGCCCTCGGGACGGTTCCTCCTACGAGCAGTACTTC
>-|TRBJ2-3|-|TRBV24-1
CATSGGQIFTDTQYF
TGTGCCACCAGCGGGGGGCAGATTTTCACAGATACGCAGTATTTT
>few|TRBJ2-1|TRBD2|TRBV28
CASSPMTSGGKGEQFF
TGTGCCAGCAGTCCCATGACTAGCGGGGGGAAGGGTGAGCAGTTCTTC
>-|TRBJ1-1|-|TRBV7-9
CASSKNEGTEAFF
TGTGCCAGCAGCAAGAACGAGGGCACTGAAGCTTTCTTT
>-|TRBJ2-5|-|TRBV12-3/TRBV12-4
CTSSLITSWETQYF
TGTACCAGCAGTTTAATTACTAGCTGGGAGACCCAGTACTTC
>-|TRBJ1-1|-|TRBV4-1
CASSQRTPGQMNTEAFF
TGCGCCAGCAGCCAACGCACCCCGGGACAAATGAACACTGAAGCTTTCTTT
>-|TRBJ1-1|-|TRBV5-5
CASSLALNSRTEAFF
TGTGCCAGCAGCTTGGCCTTGAATTCGCGGACTGAAGCTTTCTTT
>many|TRBJ1-1|TRBD1|TRBV2
CASKRDSQNTEAFF
TGTGCCAGCAAGAGGGACAGTCAGAACACTGAAGCTTTCTTT
>-|TRBJ2-3|-|TRBV7-6
CASSSGWGTTDTQYF
TGTGCCAGCAGCTCTGGGTGGGGGACCACAGATACGCAGTATTTT
>few|TRBJ2-1|TRBD1|TRBV6-4
CASSETGTGLNEQFF
TGTGCCAGCAGTGAGACCGGGACAGGGCTCAATGAGCAGTTCTTC
>-|TRBJ1-2|TRBD1|TRBV25-1
CASSEFYDRDHGYTF
TGTGCCAGCAGTGAATTTTACGACAGGGACCATGGCTACACCTTC
>few|TRBJ1-2|TRBD1|TRBV29-1
CSVGSDRGVPVYGYTF
TGCAGCGTAGGCTCGGACAGGGGGGTCCCAGTTTATGGCTACACCTTC
>-|TRBJ1-2|-|TRBV10-3
CAISVSREGSYGYTF
TGTGCCATCAGCGTATCCAGGGAAGGAAGCTATGGCTACACCTTC
>-|TRBJ2-2|-|TRBV20-1
CSASGGYEGLFF
TGCAGTGCTAGCGGAGGCTACGAAGGGCTGTTTTTT
>-|TRBJ1-2|-|TRBV14
CASSQRYRDYGYTF
TGTGCCAGCAGCCAACGGTACCGTGACTATGGCTACACCTTC
>once|TRBJ2-7|-|TRBV15
CATNRDRVGGSEQYF
TGTGCCACCAACAGAGATAGAGTCGGGGGCTCCGAGCAGTACTTC
>-|TRBJ1-1|-|TRBV27
CVSSLSATSEAFF
TGTGTCAGCAGTTTATCGGCCACTTCTGAAGCTTTCTTT
>-|TRBJ1-1|-|TRBV12-3/TRBV12-4
CASFGGLAEAFF
TGTGCCAGCTTCGGGGGGCTGGCTGAAGCTTTCTTT
>many|TRBJ1-6|TRBD1|TRBV4-1
CASSQVSGGSPLHF
TGCGCCAGCAGCCAAGTGTCAGGGGGCTCCCCCCTCCACTTT
>-|TRBJ2-2|TRBD1|TRBV7-9
CASSARQGVYTGELFF
TGTGCCAGCAGCGCAAGACAGGGGGTGTACACCGGGGAGCTGTTTTTT
>-|TRBJ2-3|-|TRBV5-4
CASQRERSTDTQYF
TGTGCCAGCCAACGGGAGAGGAGCACAGATACGCAGTATTTT
>few|TRBJ2-6|-|TRBV29-1
CSAYGAGVRSGANVLTF
TGCAGCGCCTATGGGGCAGGGGTCCGCTCTGGGGCCAACGTCCTGACTTTC
>few|TRBJ2-1|-|TRBV27
CASSLRPPDRNEQFF
TGTGCCAGCAGTCTCCGACCTCCGGACCGGAATGAGCAGTTCTTC
>few|TRBJ1-1|-|TRBV4-1
CASSLRQPNTEAFF
TGCGCCAGCAGCCTTAGACAGCCTAACACTGAAGCTTTCTTT
>few|TRBJ1-4|-|TRBV4-3
CASSPLRGEKLFF
TGCGCCAGCAGCCCCTTAAGAGGTGAAAAACTGTTTTTT
>few|TRBJ1-1|-|TRBV6-2/TRBV6-3
CASRKPGTEAFF
TGTGCCAGCAGGAAACCAGGGACTGAAGCTTTCTTT
>few|TRBJ2-7|TRBD2|TRBV2
CASSIDTSGVSYEQYF
TGTGCCAGCAGCATCGATACTAGCGGGGTCTCCTACGAGCAGTACTTC
>-|TRBJ2-1|TRBD2|TRBV4-3
CASSQDRASGAYNEQFF
TGCGCCAGCAGCCAAGATCGGGCTAGCGGGGCCTACAATGAGCAGTTCTTC
>once|TRBJ1-6|TRBD1|TRBV7-6
CASSPRDSPTTLHF
TGTGCCAGCAGCCCCCGGGACAGTCCCACCACCCTCCACTTT
>-|TRBJ1-2|TRBD1|TRBV25-1
CAVKGADGYTF
TGTGCCGTCAAGGGGGCGGATGGCTACACCTTC
>-|TRBJ2-7|-|TRBV5-1
CASSSEGSIPPTYEQYF
TGCGCCAGCAGCTCGGAGGGCTCCATCCCCCCAACCTACGAGCAGTACTTC
>-|TRBJ2-1|-|TRBV4-1
CASSQATFQVLGDEQFF
TGCGCCAGCAGCCAAGCGACTTTCCAGGTCTTAGGGGATGAGCAGTTCTTC
>-|TRBJ1-2|-|TRBV6-2/TRBV6-3
CASYGRSGRERYGYTF
TGTGCCAGTTACGGCCGTTCAGGGAGGGAGCGCTATGGCTACACCTTC